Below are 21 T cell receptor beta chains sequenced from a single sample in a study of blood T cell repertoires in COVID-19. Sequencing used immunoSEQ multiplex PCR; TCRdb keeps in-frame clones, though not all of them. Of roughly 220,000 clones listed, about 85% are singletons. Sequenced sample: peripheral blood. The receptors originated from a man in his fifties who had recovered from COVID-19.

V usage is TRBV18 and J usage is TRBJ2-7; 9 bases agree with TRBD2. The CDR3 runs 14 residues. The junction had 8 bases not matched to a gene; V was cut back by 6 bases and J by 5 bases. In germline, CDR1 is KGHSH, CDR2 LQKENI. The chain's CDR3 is CASSRPGLADEQYF. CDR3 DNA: TGTGCCAGCTCGCGCCCGGGACTAGCAGACGAGCAGTACTTC.

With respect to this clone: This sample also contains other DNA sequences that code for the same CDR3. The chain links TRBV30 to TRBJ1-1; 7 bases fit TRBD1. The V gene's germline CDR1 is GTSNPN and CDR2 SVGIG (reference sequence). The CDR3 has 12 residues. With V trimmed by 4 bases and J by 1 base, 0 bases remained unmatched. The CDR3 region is CAWNRGNTEAFF. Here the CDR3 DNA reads TGTGCCTGGAACAGGGGGAACACTGAAGCTTTCTTT.

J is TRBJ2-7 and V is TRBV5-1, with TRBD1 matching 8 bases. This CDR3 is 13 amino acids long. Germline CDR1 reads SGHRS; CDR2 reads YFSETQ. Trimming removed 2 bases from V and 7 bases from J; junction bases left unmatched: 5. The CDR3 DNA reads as TGCGCCAGCAGCTTCGGACAGGGCCGGGAGCAGTACTTC. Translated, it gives CASSFGQGREQYF.

The CDR3 bases are TGTGCCAGGAGTACAGGGATTCGGGGCTACACCTTC. Translated: CARSTGIRGYTF. The chain recombines TRBV9 with TRBJ1-2; possibly TRBD1 for D (6 bases). CDR3 length: 12 amino acids. V was trimmed by 8 bases and J by 8 bases, leaving 16 bases between them. The germline V gene has CDR1 SGDLS and CDR2 YYNGEE.

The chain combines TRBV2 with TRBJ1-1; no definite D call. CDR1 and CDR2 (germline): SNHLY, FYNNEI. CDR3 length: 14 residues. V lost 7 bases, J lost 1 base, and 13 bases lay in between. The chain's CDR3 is CASMGEGRNTEAFF. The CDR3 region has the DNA TGTGCCAGCATGGGTGAGGGCAGGAACACTGAAGCTTTCTTT.

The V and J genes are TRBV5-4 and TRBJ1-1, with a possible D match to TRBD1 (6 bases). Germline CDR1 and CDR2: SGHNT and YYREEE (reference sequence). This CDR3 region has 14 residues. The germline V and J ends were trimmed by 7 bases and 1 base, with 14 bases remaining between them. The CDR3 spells CASSEVGANTEAFF. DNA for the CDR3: TGTGCCAGCTCCGAGGTGGGGGCGAACACTGAAGCTTTCTTT.

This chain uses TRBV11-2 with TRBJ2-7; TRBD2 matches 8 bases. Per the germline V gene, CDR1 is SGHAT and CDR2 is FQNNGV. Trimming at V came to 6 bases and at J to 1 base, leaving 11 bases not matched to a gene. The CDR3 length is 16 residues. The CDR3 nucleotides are TGTGCCAGCAGGCCAGCCGGGGGGACTAGGTCCTACGAGCAGTACTTC. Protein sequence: CASRPAGGTRSYEQYF.

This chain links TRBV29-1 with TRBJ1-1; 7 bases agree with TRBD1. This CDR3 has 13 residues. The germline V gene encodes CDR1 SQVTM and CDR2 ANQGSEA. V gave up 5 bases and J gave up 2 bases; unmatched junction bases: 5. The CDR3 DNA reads TGCAGCGTTTGGGGGACAGTTAACACTGAAGCTTTCTTT. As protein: CSVWGTVNTEAFF.

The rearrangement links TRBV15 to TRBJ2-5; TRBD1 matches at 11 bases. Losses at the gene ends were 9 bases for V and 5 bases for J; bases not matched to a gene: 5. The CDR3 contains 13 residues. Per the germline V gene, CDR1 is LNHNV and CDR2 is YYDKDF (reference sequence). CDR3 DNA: TGTGCCACTGGGGACAGGGGGTTGGAGACCCAGTACTTC. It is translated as CATGDRGLETQYF.

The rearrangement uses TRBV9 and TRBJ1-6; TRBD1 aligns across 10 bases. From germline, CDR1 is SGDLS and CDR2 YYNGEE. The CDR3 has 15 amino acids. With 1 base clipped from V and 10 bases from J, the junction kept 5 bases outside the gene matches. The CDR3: CASSVMDRGKSPLHF. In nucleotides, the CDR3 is TGTGCCAGCAGCGTAATGGACAGGGGGAAATCACCCCTCCACTTT.

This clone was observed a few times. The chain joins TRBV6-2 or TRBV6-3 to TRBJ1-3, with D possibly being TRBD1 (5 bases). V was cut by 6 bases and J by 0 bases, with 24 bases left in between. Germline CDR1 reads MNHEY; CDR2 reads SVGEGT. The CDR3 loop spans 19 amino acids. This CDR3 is CASSPLLSRSRDSGNTIYF. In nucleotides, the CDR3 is TGTGCCAGCAGCCCTCTTCTAAGTCGTAGCAGGGACTCTGGAAACACCATATATTTT.

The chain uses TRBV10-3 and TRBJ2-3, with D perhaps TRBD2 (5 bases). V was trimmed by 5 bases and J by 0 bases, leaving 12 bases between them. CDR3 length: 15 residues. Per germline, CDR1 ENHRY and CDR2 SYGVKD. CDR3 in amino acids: CAISFSDSSTDTQYF. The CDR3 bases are TGTGCCATCAGTTTTAGCGATTCTAGCACAGATACGCAGTATTTT.

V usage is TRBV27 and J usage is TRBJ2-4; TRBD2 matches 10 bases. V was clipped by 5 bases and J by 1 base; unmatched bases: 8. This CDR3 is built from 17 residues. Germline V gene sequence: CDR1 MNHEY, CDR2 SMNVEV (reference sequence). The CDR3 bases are TGTGCCAGCAGTCCCCGTAGCGGGAGGATGGCCAAAAACATTCAGTACTTC. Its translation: CASSPRSGRMAKNIQYF.

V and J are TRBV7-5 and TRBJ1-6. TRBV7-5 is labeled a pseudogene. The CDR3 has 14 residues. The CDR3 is CVRSLVGGNSPLHF. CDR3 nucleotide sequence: TGTGTCAGAAGCTTAGTGGGGGGGAATTCACCCCTCCACTTT.

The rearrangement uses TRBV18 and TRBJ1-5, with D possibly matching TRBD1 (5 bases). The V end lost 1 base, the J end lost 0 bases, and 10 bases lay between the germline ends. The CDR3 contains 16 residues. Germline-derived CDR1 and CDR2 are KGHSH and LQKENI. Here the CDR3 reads CASSPLGGNSNQPQHF. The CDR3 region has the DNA TGTGCCAGCTCACCACTTGGGGGGAATAGCAATCAGCCCCAGCATTTT.

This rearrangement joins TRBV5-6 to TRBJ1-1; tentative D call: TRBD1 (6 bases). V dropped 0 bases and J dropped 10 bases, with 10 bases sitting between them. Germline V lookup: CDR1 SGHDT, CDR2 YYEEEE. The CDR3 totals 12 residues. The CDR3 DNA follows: TGTGCCAGCAGCTTGGGGGGGCTTATAGCTTTCTTT. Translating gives CASSLGGLIAFF. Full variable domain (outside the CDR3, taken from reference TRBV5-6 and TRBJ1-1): DAGVTQSPTHLIKTRGQQVTLRCSPKSGHDTVSWYQQALGQGPQFIFQYYEEEERQRGNFPDRFSGHQFPNYSSELNVNALLLGDSALYLCASSLGGLIAFFGQGTRLTVV.

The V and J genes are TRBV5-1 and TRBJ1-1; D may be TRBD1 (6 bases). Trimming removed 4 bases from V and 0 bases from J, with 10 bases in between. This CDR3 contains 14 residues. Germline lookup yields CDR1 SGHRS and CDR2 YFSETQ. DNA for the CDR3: TGCGCCAGCAGCCGGACAGTTATGAACACTGAAGCTTTCTTT. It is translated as CASSRTVMNTEAFF. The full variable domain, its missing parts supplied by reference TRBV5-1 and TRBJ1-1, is KAGVTQTPRYLIKTRGQQVTLSCSPISGHRSVSWYQQTPGQGLQFLFEYFSETQRNKGNFPGRFSGRQFSNSRSEMNVSTLELGDSALYLCASSRTVMNTEAFFGQGTRLTVV.

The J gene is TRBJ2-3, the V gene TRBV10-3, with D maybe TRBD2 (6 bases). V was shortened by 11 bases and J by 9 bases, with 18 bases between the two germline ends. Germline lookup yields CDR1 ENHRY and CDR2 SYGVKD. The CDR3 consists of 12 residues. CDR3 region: CAGGTGLSTQYF. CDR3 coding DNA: TGTGCCGGTGGGACTGGGCTTAGCACGCAGTATTTT.

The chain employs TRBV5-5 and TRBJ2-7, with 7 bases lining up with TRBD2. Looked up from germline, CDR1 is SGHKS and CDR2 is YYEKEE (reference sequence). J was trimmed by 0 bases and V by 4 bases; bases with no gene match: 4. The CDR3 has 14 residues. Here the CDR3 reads CASSQAGFSYEQYF. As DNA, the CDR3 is TGTGCCAGCAGCCAAGCGGGATTCTCCTACGAGCAGTACTTC.

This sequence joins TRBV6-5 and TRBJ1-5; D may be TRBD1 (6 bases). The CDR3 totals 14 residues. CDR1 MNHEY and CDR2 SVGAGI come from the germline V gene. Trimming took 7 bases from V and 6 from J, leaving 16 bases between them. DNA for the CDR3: TGTGCCAGCATCCTCAGGGGCTCTGGTCAGCCCCAGCATTTT. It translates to CASILRGSGQPQHF.

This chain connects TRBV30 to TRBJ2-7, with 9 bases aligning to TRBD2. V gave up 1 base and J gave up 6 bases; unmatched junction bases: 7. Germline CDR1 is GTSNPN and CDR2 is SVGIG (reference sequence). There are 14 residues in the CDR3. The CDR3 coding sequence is TGTGCCTGGAGTGAGCTAGCGGGACGCTTCGAGCAGTACTTC. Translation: CAWSELAGRFEQYF.